Each of the 21 T cell receptor beta chains below was sequenced from the same sample in a study of blood T cell repertoires in COVID-19. The assay was immunoSEQ multiplex PCR, and TCRdb's table has in-frame clones only and misses some. The sample lists 140,000 to 150,000 clones, about nine tenths seen once, with 2.3% in the top ten. What was sequenced was peripheral blood. The receptors here all came from a human donor in a cohort sampled during active COVID-19.

The V call is TRBV11-2, the J call TRBJ2-3, with 11 bases aligning to TRBD2. The V segment lost 5 bases and the J segment 4 bases; nucleotides outside the gene matches: 5. Germline V gene sequence: CDR1 SGHAT, CDR2 FQNNGV. The CDR3 runs 15 residues. This CDR3 is CASSVTSGGPDTQYF. CDR3 nucleotides: TGTGCCAGCAGCGTTACTAGCGGGGGACCAGATACGCAGTATTTT.

The genes are TRBV5-1 and TRBJ2-7; 9 bases are shared with TRBD1. J gave up 8 bases and V 2 bases, and 5 bases lay outside the gene matches. CDR3 length: 13 amino acids. CDR1 and CDR2 from the germline V gene are SGHRS and YFSETQ. CDR3 sequence: CASSFRDREQQYF. In DNA, the CDR3 is TGCGCCAGCAGCTTCCGGGACAGGGAGCAGCAGTACTTC.

The chain couples TRBV5-6 to TRBJ2-5; 7 bases fit TRBD1. The junction had 5 bases not matched to a gene; V was cut back by 0 bases and J by 6 bases. Germline assignment: CDR1 SGHDT and CDR2 YYEEEE. The CDR3 spans 14 residues. The CDR3 here is CASSLGAGGQTQYF. In nucleotides, the CDR3 is TGTGCCAGCAGCTTGGGGGCAGGGGGTCAGACCCAGTACTTC. The full variable domain, rest sourced from reference TRBV5-6 and TRBJ2-5, is DAGVTQSPTHLIKTRGQQVTLRCSPKSGHDTVSWYQQALGQGPQFIFQYYEEEERQRGNFPDRFSGHQFPNYSSELNVNALLLGDSALYLCASSLGAGGQTQYFGPGTRLLVL.

V and J are TRBV7-2 and TRBJ2-7, with D maybe TRBD1 (5 bases). CDR1 SGHTA and CDR2 FQGNSA come from the germline V gene. V lost 1 base and J lost 6, with 16 bases in between. The CDR3 totals 15 residues. CDR3 DNA: TGTGCCAGCAGCTTAGTTCCAGGGTTTATGAGCGAGCAGTACTTC. Translation: CASSLVPGFMSEQYF.

The V and J genes are TRBV11-2 and TRBJ2-7, with D unresolved. Trimming took 5 bases from V and 0 from J, leaving 14 bases between them. Germline values: CDR1 SGHAT, CDR2 FQNNGV. This CDR3 contains 15 residues. In nucleotides, the CDR3 is TGTGCCAGCAGCCCGACTTCTCTGAGCTCCTACGAGCAGTACTTC. It yields the protein CASSPTSLSSYEQYF. The entire variable domain, with the rest obtained from reference TRBV11-2 and TRBJ2-7, is as follows: EAGVAQSPRYKIIEKRQSVAFWCNPISGHATLYWYQQILGQGPKLLIQFQNNGVVDDSQLPKDRFSAERLKGVDSTLKIQPAKLEDSAVYLCASSPTSLSSYEQYFGPGTRLTVT.

V and J are TRBV10-3 and TRBJ2-3; 8 nucleotides align to TRBD1. The CDR3 spans 15 residues. The germline gives CDR1 ENHRY, CDR2 SYGVKD. The J segment lost 0 bases and the V segment lost 10 bases, leaving 9 bases of the junction unmatched. CDR3 amino acids: CASASQGASTDTQYF. In DNA form, the CDR3 reads TGTGCCAGCGCTAGCCAGGGGGCGAGCACAGATACGCAGTATTTT.

This chain uses TRBV6-5 with TRBJ2-5; 9 nucleotides line up with TRBD1. Germline lookup yields CDR1 MNHEY and CDR2 SVGAGI. The CDR3 sequence is 15 residues long. The J segment lost 1 base and the V segment lost 5 bases, leaving 5 bases of the junction unmatched. Here the CDR3 DNA reads TGTGCCAGCAGTCTTCGACAGGGGGGCCAAGAGACCCAGTACTTC. It is translated as CASSLRQGGQETQYF.

The chain has TRBV27 and TRBJ2-1; 7 positions agree with TRBD1. Germline V gene data show CDR1 as MNHEY and CDR2 as SMNVEV (reference sequence). V was pared by 1 base and J by 5 bases, with 2 bases of the junction left unmatched. CDR3 length equals 14 residues. This chain's CDR3 is CASSLWQGDNEQFF. CDR3 coding DNA: TGTGCCAGCAGTTTATGGCAGGGGGACAATGAGCAGTTCTTC.

The V call is TRBV7-2, the J call TRBJ2-1; the match to TRBD1 covers 7 bases. This CDR3 has 15 residues. V lost 2 bases to trimming and J lost 7 bases; unmatched junction nucleotides: 8. CDR1 is SGHTA, CDR2 FQGNSA, per germline. The CDR3 DNA reads as TGTGCCAGCAGCTTATGGCGACAGGGAAGGAATGAGCAGTTCTTC. It encodes CASSLWRQGRNEQFF.

Here the CDR3 reads CARLGRAGANTEAFF. The CDR3 nucleotides read TGTGCCCGACTGGGGCGTGCAGGGGCTAACACTGAAGCTTTCTTT. J is TRBJ1-1 and V is TRBV30; maybe TRBD1 (6 bases). With 8 bases removed from V and 2 bases from J, the gap between germline ends came to 21 bases. Germline-derived CDR1 and CDR2 are GTSNPN and SVGIG (reference sequence). The CDR3 extends over 15 amino acids.

V gene TRBV6-1 combines with J gene TRBJ1-2, with 7 bases fitting TRBD1. Germline CDR1 reads MNHNS; CDR2 reads SASEGT. The CDR3 length is 16 residues. The junction had 13 bases not matched to a gene; V was cut back by 3 bases and J by 6 bases. Here the CDR3 reads CASSDTYSAGGHGYTF. CDR3 nucleotides: TGTGCCAGCAGTGACACCTACTCTGCAGGGGGACATGGCTACACCTTC.

The chain has TRBV15 and TRBJ2-1, with a weak D call TRBD1 (6 bases). In germline, CDR1 is LNHNV, CDR2 YYDKDF (reference sequence). With 0 bases removed from V and 7 bases from J, the gap between germline ends came to 16 bases. The CDR3 is made up of 16 amino acids. CDR3 amino acids: CATSREIFARGNEQFF. The CDR3 DNA sequence: TGTGCCACCAGCAGAGAAATATTTGCAAGGGGGAATGAGCAGTTCTTC.

The chain links TRBV4-3 to TRBJ2-3; 7 bases fit TRBD2. The CDR3 covers 15 residues. CDR1 is LGHNA and CDR2 is YSLEER in the germline V gene. Trimming took 5 bases from V and 0 from J; bases not matched to a gene: 5. CDR3 sequence (DNA): TGCGCCAGCAGCACAGGCGGGAGTAGCACAGATACGCAGTATTTT. Translating gives CASSTGGSSTDTQYF.

This chain links TRBV11-3 with TRBJ2-7; 10 nucleotides line up with TRBD1. Per the germline V gene, CDR1 is SGHNT and CDR2 is YENEEA. Trimming at V came to 4 bases and at J to 7 bases, leaving 10 bases not matched to a gene. The CDR3 runs 15 residues. CDR3: CASSSGTGVGFEQYF. The CDR3 bases are TGTGCCAGCAGCTCCGGGACAGGGGTAGGGTTTGAGCAGTACTTC.

The V call is TRBV19, the J call TRBJ1-1, with D perhaps TRBD1 (6 bases). This CDR3 has 17 amino acids. V was cut by 3 bases and J by 4 bases, with 21 bases left in between. Germline lookup yields CDR1 LNHDA and CDR2 SQIVND (reference sequence). The CDR3 spells CASSIGRGGRSGTEAFF. DNA for the CDR3: TGTGCCAGTAGTATTGGCAGGGGAGGGCGGAGCGGCACTGAAGCTTTCTTT.

The genes are TRBV7-2 and TRBJ2-2; 9 positions match TRBD2. The CDR3 length is 15 residues. Per the germline V gene, CDR1 is SGHTA and CDR2 is FQGNSA. The trim removed 5 bases at V and 4 bases at J, leaving 5 bases unmatched. CDR3 in DNA: TGTGCCAGCAGCCTTAGCGGGAGTACCACCGGGGAGCTGTTTTTT. Translating gives CASSLSGSTTGELFF.

The chain employs TRBV2 and TRBJ2-5, with 11 bases lining up with TRBD1. V lost 6 bases and J lost 4; bases outside the gene matches: 7. This CDR3 has 15 residues. Germline CDR1 SNHLY, CDR2 FYNNEI. CDR3 coding DNA: TGTGCCAGCAGGAGCCGGGACAGGGGGGGAGAGACCCAGTACTTC. Translation gives CASRSRDRGGETQYF.

The chain links TRBV15 to TRBJ2-5; D perhaps matches TRBD2 (5 bases). Germline CDR1 is LNHNV and CDR2 is YYDKDF (reference sequence). V was pared by 1 base and J by 5 bases, with 8 bases between. The length of the CDR3 is 13 residues. CDR3 nucleotides: TGTGCCACCAGCAGAGCAACGGGGGAGACCCAGTACTTC. Translation: CATSRATGETQYF.

The gene calls are TRBV30 and TRBJ2-1; a possible D gene is TRBD2 (6 bases). The CDR3 sequence is 18 residues long. Trimming left V 4 bases short and J 0 bases short, with 22 bases between. Germline V gives CDR1 GTSNPN, CDR2 SVGIG (reference sequence). DNA of the CDR3: TGTGCCTGGACGGTGGGGCGGGGCCTCAGAAGCTCCTACAATGAGCAGTTCTTC. It encodes CAWTVGRGLRSSYNEQFF.

The CDR3 is CASSADRGQETQYF. The CDR3 nucleotides are TGTGCCAGCAGCGCGGACAGGGGCCAAGAGACCCAGTACTTC. The chain carries TRBV7-9 and TRBJ2-5, with 9 bases identical to TRBD1. This CDR3 region has 14 residues. Unmatched junction bases numbered 2, after V lost 5 bases and J lost 1 base. Germline CDR1 is SEHNR and CDR2 is FQNEAQ (reference sequence).

This chain uses TRBV5-8 with TRBJ2-1; possibly TRBD2 for D (6 bases). The CDR3 is 15 residues long. Looked up from germline, CDR1 is SGHTS and CDR2 is YDEGEE. Trimming took 2 bases from V and 0 from J, leaving 9 bases between them. CDR3: CASSFLGSSYNEQFF. DNA for the CDR3: TGTGCCAGCAGCTTTCTCGGGAGCTCCTACAATGAGCAGTTCTTC.